This T cell receptor (beta chain) was profiled in a study of OX40 agonist ivuxolimab in advanced cancers. On the study more broadly: Participants, 75% to 85% male, averaged around 60 years of age, ranging from about 23 to 79.

CDR1 MDHEN and CDR2 SYDVKM come from the germline V gene. The CDR3 is 15 amino acids. The V end lost 5 bases, the J end lost 0 bases, and 11 bases lay between the germline ends. Study-level findings and limits: Averaged across samples, CD8+ T cells carried more expanded clones than CD4+ did. Among patients with partial responses at 0.1-3.0 mg/kg, clonal expansion was among the lowest.

The repertoire was sequenced with immunoSEQ multiplex PCR; TCRdb's copy has only in-frame clones and lacks some. Here the sample spans 80,000 to 100,000 clones, roughly nine tenths being singletons. On this clone itself: Its cognate antigen is unknown.

V gene TRBV28 combines with J gene TRBJ2-1; TRBD2 is a possible D gene (5 bases). The source of this sequence is an adult with an advanced solid tumor such as melanoma, head and neck, liver or kidney cancer. Specimen: CD4+ or CD8+ T cells sorted from blood, collected in a trial of the OX40 agonist ivuxolimab. The CDR3 sequence: CASSPQLGSYNEQFF. The CDR3, as DNA: TGTGCCAGCAGTCCTCAACTAGGCTCCTACAATGAGCAGTTCTTC. The full variable domain, completed using reference TRBV28 and TRBJ2-1, is DVKVTQSSRYLVKRTGEKVFLECVQDMDHENMFWYRQDPGLGLRLIYFSYDVKMKEKGDIPEGYSVSREKKERFSLILESASTNQTSMYLCASSPQLGSYNEQFFGPGTRLTVL.